The following is a T cell receptor beta chain sequence with its context. Its target is unknown. The sample belongs to a study of shared clonotypes between healthy human individuals. The study, taken as a whole, reports: Depth was large, yet rarefaction showed that sorted-subset sequencing was incomplete.

V shed 8 bases and J shed 4 bases, with 17 bases lying between them. Germline-derived CDR1 and CDR2 are SNHLY and FYNNEI. The CDR3 consists of 14 residues. Some clones are missing from TCRdb's copy, which holds only in-frame ones; the method was immunoSEQ multiplex PCR. The repertoire consists of fewer than 3 million clones, with 85% to 95% occurring once and the leading ten covering 0.37%. All donors were healthy HIV-negative adults lacking recent acute infections or vaccinations. This clonotype originated in a man younger than 30 in good health. Some clones in this sample may be carry-over from other donors' samples. The sample was naive CD4+ T cells from PBMCs. Subset indicated: CD45RA+ positively selected. The rearrangement joins TRBV2 to TRBJ1-1, with unresolved D. CDR3 sequence (DNA): TGTGCCAGCCGAAAGGAACTTCGGAGCACTGAAGCTTTCTTT. Its translation is CASRKELRSTEAFF.